This T cell receptor beta chain was documented in a study of blood T cells in healthy people across ages. This clonotype was detected only a few times. V lost 6 bases and J 7 bases, leaving 15 bases between the germline ends. The CDR3 runs to 14 residues. A second 7 to 11 cycle PCR used barcoded and J-beta primers. Per sample, CDR3-containing paired-end reads numbered at least 2.5 million. TCRdb passed the 5' RACE reads through MiXCR, listing each CDR3 protein once. The sample has around 520,000 distinct CDR3 sequences, about 29% seen once. This sample was shared with a second study, whose subject was T cells of mothers and their children. Per that paper: It was through the M1S primer of the second PCR that sample barcodes and 2-4 random nucleotides were added. Mothers gave over 8 million TCR beta CDR3 reads each, and children about 3 million each. With unrelated pairs as the comparison, related mother-child pairs had a slightly higher overlap that was not significant.

The V gene is TRBV12-3 or TRBV12-4, the J gene TRBJ1-4, with D tentatively TRBD1 (5 bases). This clonotype originated in a boy aged 2 to 10 in good health. The sequenced material came from blood. CDR3 DNA: TGTGCCAGCAGACCTGGGACTCTAAGTGAAAAACTGTTTTTT. Amino acid sequence: CASRPGTLSEKLFF.